The sequence of this T cell receptor beta chain was determined in a study of shared clonotypes between healthy human individuals. As for the study in general: Donors consisted of a couple of women and a few men between 18 and 49. Findings of the study overall: Represented genetic and exposure-history diversity was restricted by having few donors.

Germline V gene sequence: CDR1 SEHNR, CDR2 FQNEAQ (reference sequence). The CDR3 totals 14 residues. The V end lost 6 bases, the J end lost 0 bases, and 12 bases lay between the germline ends. This clone was detected only once. Antigen unknown. Each unsorted PBMC replicate got 300 ng genomic DNA, around 30,000 genomes. Original processing notes: Filtering was not the same, since immunoSEQ gave junction-only sequences without quality scores. Libraries were prepared by immunoSEQ multiplex PCR; TCRdb keeps only in-frame clonotypes and omits some of them. That table supplies the V and J calls and clone size; D and trimming were determined from the DNA. The sample has hundreds of thousands of clones, 77% seen once; the top ten hold around 12%.

The source is a woman aged 40 to 50 in good health. Some clones in this sample may be carry-over from other donors' samples. The material sequenced was PBMCs. V usage is TRBV7-9 and J usage is TRBJ2-7; D possibly corresponds to TRBD2 (6 bases). CDR3 DNA sequence: TGTGCCAGCAGTTATCTAGCGAGCTCCTACGAGCAGTACTTC. Translation: CASSYLASSYEQYF.